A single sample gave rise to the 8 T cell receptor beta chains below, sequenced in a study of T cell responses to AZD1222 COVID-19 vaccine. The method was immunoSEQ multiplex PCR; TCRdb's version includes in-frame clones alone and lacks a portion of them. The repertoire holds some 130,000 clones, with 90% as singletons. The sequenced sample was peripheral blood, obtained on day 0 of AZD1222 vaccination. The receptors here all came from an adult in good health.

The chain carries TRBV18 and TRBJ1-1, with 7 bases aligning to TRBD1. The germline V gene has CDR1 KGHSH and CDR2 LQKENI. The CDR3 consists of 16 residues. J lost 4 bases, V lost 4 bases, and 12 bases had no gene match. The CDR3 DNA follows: TGTGCCAGCTCACAGTTACAGGGGTTAACGCCCACTGAAGCTTTCTTT. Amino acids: CASSQLQGLTPTEAFF.

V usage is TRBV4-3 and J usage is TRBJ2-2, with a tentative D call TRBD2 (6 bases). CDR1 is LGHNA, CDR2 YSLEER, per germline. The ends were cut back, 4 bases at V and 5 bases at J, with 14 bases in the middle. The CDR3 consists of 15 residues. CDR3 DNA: TGCGCCAGCAGCCCCGGGACTCCCGGTACCGGGGAGCTGTTTTTT. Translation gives CASSPGTPGTGELFF.

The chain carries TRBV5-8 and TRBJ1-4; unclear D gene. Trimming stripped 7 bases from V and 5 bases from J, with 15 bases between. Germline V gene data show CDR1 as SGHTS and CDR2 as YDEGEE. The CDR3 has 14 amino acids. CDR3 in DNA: TGTGCCAGCGGGCGAGGAGGGCTGAATGAAAAACTGTTTTTT. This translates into CASGRGGLNEKLFF.

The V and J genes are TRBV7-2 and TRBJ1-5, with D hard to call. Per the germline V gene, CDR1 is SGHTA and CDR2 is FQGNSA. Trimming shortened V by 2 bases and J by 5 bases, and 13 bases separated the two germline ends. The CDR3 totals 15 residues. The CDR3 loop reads CASSLIRSGDQPQHF. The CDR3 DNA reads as TGTGCCAGCAGCTTAATTAGGTCCGGGGATCAGCCCCAGCATTTT.

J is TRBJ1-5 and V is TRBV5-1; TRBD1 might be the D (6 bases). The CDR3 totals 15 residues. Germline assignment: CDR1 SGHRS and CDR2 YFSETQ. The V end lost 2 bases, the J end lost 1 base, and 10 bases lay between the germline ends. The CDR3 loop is CASSFTGQSNQPQHF. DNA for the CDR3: TGCGCCAGCAGCTTTACCGGACAGAGCAATCAGCCCCAGCATTTT.

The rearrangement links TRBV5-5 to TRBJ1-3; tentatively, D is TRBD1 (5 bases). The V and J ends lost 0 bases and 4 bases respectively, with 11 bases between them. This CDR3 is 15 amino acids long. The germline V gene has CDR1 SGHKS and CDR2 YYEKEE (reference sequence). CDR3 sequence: CASSLARTTGNTIYF. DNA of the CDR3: TGTGCCAGCAGCTTGGCCCGGACAACAGGAAACACCATATATTTT.

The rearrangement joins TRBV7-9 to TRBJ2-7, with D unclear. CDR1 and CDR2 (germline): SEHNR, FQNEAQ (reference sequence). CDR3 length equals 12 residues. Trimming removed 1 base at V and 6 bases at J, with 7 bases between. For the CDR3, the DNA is TGTGCCAGCAGCTTAGATATAAGCGAGCAGTACTTC. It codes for CASSLDISEQYF.

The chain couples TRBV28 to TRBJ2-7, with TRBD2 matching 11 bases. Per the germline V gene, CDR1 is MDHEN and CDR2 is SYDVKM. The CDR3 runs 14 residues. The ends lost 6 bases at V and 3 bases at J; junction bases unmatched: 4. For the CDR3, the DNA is TGTGCCAGCAGATTCGGACTAGCGGGCTACGAGCAGTACTTC. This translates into CASRFGLAGYEQYF.